This TCR beta chain emerged from a study of CD4 T cell repertoires in COVID-19. Unmatched junction bases numbered 5, after V lost 6 bases and J lost 2 bases. Germline V gene sequence: CDR1 MDHEN, CDR2 SYDVKM. The CDR3 runs to 14 residues. Assay used: immunoSEQ multiplex PCR; TCRdb lists only in-frame clones, some missing. The sample gives about 75,000 clones, about 83% of which show up once; 0.45% to 0.6% is in the top ten. The gene calls are TRBV28 and TRBJ1-2; 8 positions agree with TRBD1. The TCR originated in a human donor who had COVID-19. The sample here was CD4+ T cells from peripheral blood, taken after recovery from COVID-19. CDR3 sequence: CASSPGGWNYGYTF. The DNA for the CDR3 is TGTGCCAGCAGCCCAGGGGGCTGGAACTATGGCTACACCTTC.